The 27 T cell receptor delta chains reported below all come from one sample, sequenced in a study of γδ T cells in repeated Plasmodium falciparum infection. Bulk repertoires came from Vgamma9/Vdelta2+ or Vdelta2-negative gammadelta T cells flow-sorted from PBMC. TCRdb fed the multiplex PCR reads into CATT to redo clone calling. Found here are 93,000 or so delta-chain clones, approximately 0.92% of them singletons; the top ten hold just under 10%. Sample: gamma-delta T cells from blood. Every receptor here comes from a pool of human donors (malaria-infected and uninfected, not separated).

This clone has only a few counts. One base separates it from a far larger clone, so it is likely a read error. In the same sample, other DNA sequences code for this CDR3. J is TRDJ1 and V is TRDV1; TRDD3 matches at 10 bases. The J gene was missing in TCRdb and was found by matching the end of the DNA to germline. The CDR3 sequence is 26 residues long. V gave up 3 bases and J gave up 0 bases; unmatched junction bases: 34. Per germline, CDR1 TSWWSYY and CDR2 QGS. The CDR3 protein is CALGELSLRRTGGFGVLLGYTDKLIF. CDR3 coding DNA: TGTGCTCTTGGGGAGCTATCCCTACGCCGTACTGGGGGATTTGGGGTCTTATTGGGTTACACCGATAAACTCATCTTT.

Turning to this clone: This sequence is one base from a far larger clone and is likely a read error. The identical CDR3 is also encoded by other nucleotide sequences in the sample. The chain uses TRDV2 and TRDJ3; 7 nucleotides match TRDD3. The J gene is absent in TCRdb and was assigned here via DNA matching to germline. CDR1 and CDR2 from the germline V gene are GEAIGNYY and EKD. The CDR3 consists of 22 residues. This CDR3 is CACDTAERGGGPLSWDTRQMFF. CDR3 nucleotide sequence: TGCGCCTGTGACACCGCTGAAAGGGGTGGGGGACCCCTCTCCTGGGACACCCGACAGATGTTTTTC.

Turning to this clone: A far larger clone is just one base off, so this is likely a read error. This CDR3 is also generated by other DNA sequences in the sample. The CDR3 bases are TGTGCCTTTCCTTCCCCTTGCGTACTGGGGGATACACAGGATAAACTCATCTTT. Its protein product is CAFPSPCVLGDTQDKLIF. This chain joins TRDV3 and TRDJ1, with TRDD3 identical over 12 bases. TCRdb supplies no J gene; here it was assigned by aligning the nucleotide sequence to germline. V lost 2 bases to trimming and J lost 5 bases; unmatched junction nucleotides: 18. The CDR3 has 18 amino acids. Germline V gene lookup returns CDR1 TVYSNPD and CDR2 GDNSRS (reference sequence).

In regard to this clone: This could be a read error, since a much larger clone is one nucleotide away. This specimen includes other DNA sequences encoding the same CDR3. The chain couples TRDV1 to TRDJ1, with 12 positions matching TRDD3. Here the J gene came from matching the DNA to germline, since TCRdb omits it. This CDR3 comprises 21 residues. Germline loops: CDR1 TSWWSYY, CDR2 QGS. V was pared by 6 bases and J by 0 bases, with 20 bases of the junction left unmatched. CDR3 nucleotide sequence: TGTGCTCTTGGAAAGTCCCGAACGGGTACTGGGGGATACCCCTACACCGATAAACTCATCTTT. This codes for CALGKSRTGTGGYPYTDKLIF.

This clone was counted between two and nine times. Only one base separates this from a far larger clonotype, so it likely reflects a read error. Other DNA variants within this sample encode the same CDR3. V is TRDV1 and J is TRDJ1; 10 nucleotides match TRDD3. The CDR3 is 18 residues long. Looked up from germline, CDR1 is TSWWSYY and CDR2 is QGS. V shed 9 bases and J 0 bases; nucleotides not matched to a gene: 16. The CDR3, as DNA: TGTGCTCTCCTGCCGTCCTACGGGGGATACGGGTACACCGATAAACTCATCTTT. This translates into CALLPSYGGYGYTDKLIF.

A note on this clone: This is likely an artifact of a read error, given a far larger clone one base away. Different DNA sequences within this sample yield the same CDR3. V is TRDV2 and J is TRDJ1, with a possible D match to TRDD3 (5 bases). TCRdb is silent on the J gene; assignment here came from matching the DNA to germline. The ends were cut back, 7 bases at V and 3 bases at J, with 20 bases in the middle. The CDR3 spans 15 residues. CDR1 and CDR2 from the germline V gene are GEAIGNYY and EKD. CDR3 bases: TGTGCCTGCGACTCGCCATACTGGAGGGCCGATAAACTCATCTTT. The encoded protein is CACDSPYWRADKLIF.

In this sample, this clone turned up a few times. This DNA's translation differs at residue 16 from TCRdb's protein, which comes from a much larger clone; a read error is likely, and the protein shown is translated from the DNA. The V gene was identified as TRDV2, while no J gene was called; TRDD3 was called by the table and not checked on the DNA. CDR3 length equals 18 residues. Germline values: CDR1 GEAIGNYY, CDR2 EKD. The CDR3 loop reads CACDTILGDPRYTDKRIF. The DNA for the CDR3 is TGTGCCTGTGACACCATCCTGGGGGACCCCCGGTACACCGATAAACGCATCTTT.

Comments on this clone: This likely came from a read error, as a far larger clone is one base away. The sample holds other DNA sequences that translate to the same CDR3. This chain links TRDV2 with TRDJ1; TRDD2 matches 8 bases. The J gene was missing in TCRdb and was found by matching the end of the DNA to germline. The CDR3 is 18 amino acids. Germline V lookup: CDR1 GEAIGNYY, CDR2 EKD. CDR3 loop: CACDTLLPTDGDTDKLIF. The CDR3 DNA reads as TGTGCCTGCGACACCCTACTTCCTACGGACGGAGACACCGATAAACTCATCTTT.

For this clone: This DNA translates differently at residue 17 from the TCRdb protein, which is that of a much larger clone; a read error is likely, and the protein shown is the DNA's own translation. The V gene is TRDV2, the J gene TRDJ3, with a tentative D call TRDD2 (6 bases). The J gene comes from matching the DNA to germline here; TCRdb lacks it. The CDR3 has 24 amino acids. Germline CDR1 GEAIGNYY, CDR2 EKD. The CDR3 sequence is CACDTVLRSGETDRSSRDTRQMFF. The CDR3 coding sequence is TGTGCCTGTGACACCGTCCTACGGTCGGGAGAAACAGATAGAAGCTCCCGGGACACCCGACAGATGTTTTTC.

This clone was detected ten times or more. V and J are TRDV1 and TRDJ3; either TRDD2 or TRDD3 may supply D (9 bases each). This CDR3 has 25 residues. Germline V gives CDR1 TSWWSYY, CDR2 QGS. Trimming stripped 3 bases from V and 0 bases from J, with 33 bases between. CDR3 amino acids: CALGDGLPTLHWGTRSSWDTRQMFF. In DNA, the CDR3 is TGTGCTCTTGGGGACGGCCTTCCTACGCTTCACTGGGGGACCCGTAGCTCCTGGGACACCCGACAGATGTTTTTC.

About this clone: TCRdb's entry gives the protein of a much larger clone, which mismatches this DNA's translation at residue 5, likely from a read error; the protein reported here is translated from the DNA. The rearrangement links TRDV2 to TRDJ1, with D perhaps TRDD3 (6 bases). The J gene is absent in TCRdb and was assigned here via DNA matching to germline. This CDR3 spans 18 amino acids. V dropped 3 bases and J dropped 0 bases, with 22 bases sitting between them. Germline V gene sequence: CDR1 GEAIGNYY, CDR2 EKD. CDR3 sequence (DNA): TGTGCCTGTGACCCCCTGGGGATTTCTGTGGGGTACACCGATAAACTCATCTTT. This translates into CACDPLGISVGYTDKLIF.

At least ten counts were recorded for this clone. The chain links TRDV1 to TRDJ1; D might be TRDD2 (9 bases). Per the germline V gene, CDR1 is TSWWSYY and CDR2 is QGS. The CDR3 covers 21 residues. The V and J ends lost 1 base and 9 bases respectively, with 36 bases between them. CDR3 sequence reads: CALGEHPSYLRGISFCRQLIF. The CDR3 DNA reads as TGTGCTCTTGGGGAACATCCTTCCTACTTGCGGGGGATAAGTTTTTGTAGGCAACTCATCTTT.

This clone has a handful of counts. TCRdb's protein, taken from a much larger clone, differs from this DNA's translation at residue 4, likely owing to a read error; the protein displayed comes from the DNA. The chain carries TRDV1 and TRDJ1, with a weak D call TRDD3 (5 bases). Trimming stripped 7 bases from V and 0 bases from J, with 27 bases between. CDR1 and CDR2 from the germline V gene are TSWWSYY and QGS. The length of the CDR3 is 19 residues. CDR3 loop: CALERRSKQVGTYTDKLIF. The CDR3, as DNA: TGTGCTCTTGAGAGACGTTCCAAACAGGTGGGGACTTACACCGATAAACTCATCTTT.

A remark on this clone: This is likely an artifact of a read error, given a far larger clone one base away. Other DNA sequences in this specimen translate into the identical CDR3. J is TRDJ1 and V is TRDV1; 13 positions agree with TRDD3. This CDR3 is 19 amino acids long. The V gene's germline CDR1 is TSWWSYY and CDR2 QGS. Trimming took 3 bases from V and 8 from J; bases not matched to a gene: 18. The CDR3 nucleotides are TGTGCTCTTGGGGAGCTTTCCCCCACTACTGGGGGATACGAGGACAAACTCATCTTT. Encoded protein: CALGELSPTTGGYEDKLIF.

This clone has only a few counts. A read error likely explains why the TCRdb protein, taken from a much larger clone, differs from this DNA's translation at residue 13; the protein shown is translated from the DNA. V is TRDV2 and J is TRDJ1, with 8 bases aligning to TRDD3. Assignment of the J gene here rests on matching the DNA to germline, because TCRdb gives none. Germline V CDR1 and CDR2: GEAIGNYY, EKD. The length of the CDR3 is 17 residues. DNA for the CDR3: TGTGCCTGTGACACCGGGCTGGGGGACGCAACGACCGGTAAACTCATCTTT. It codes for CACDTGLGDATTGKLIF.

Relative to its sample, this clone is medium-sized. This CDR3 is also generated by other DNA sequences in the sample. The chain employs TRDV2 and TRDJ1, with D tentatively TRDD3 (5 bases). The V gene's germline CDR1 is GEAIGNYY and CDR2 EKD. The CDR3 sequence is 15 residues long. V gave up 3 bases and J gave up 0 bases, with 13 bases separating them. The CDR3 DNA reads as TGTGCCTGTGACCATGGGGAACATTACACCGATAAACTCATCTTT. It codes for CACDHGEHYTDKLIF.

This clone has a count of ten or more. At the DNA level, this CDR3 is encoded by other sequences in the same sample as well. This chain connects TRDV1 to TRDJ1; 8 bases map to TRDD3. Per germline, CDR1 TSWWSYY and CDR2 QGS. The ends lost 3 bases at V and 2 bases at J; junction bases unmatched: 17. CDR3 size: 19 residues. The CDR3 spells CALGDSTAGGPFTTDKLIF. The CDR3 DNA is TGTGCTCTTGGGGATTCTACGGCTGGGGGACCTTTCACAACCGATAAACTCATCTTT.

The sample holds a few counts of this clone. It is likely a read error: a sequence one base away is far more abundant. The identical CDR3 is also encoded by other nucleotide sequences in the sample. No J gene was named, though the V gene is TRDV2; the table's TRDD3 call for D was not verified on the DNA. Per germline, CDR1 GEAIGNYY and CDR2 EKD. The CDR3 is 14 residues long. CDR3 sequence (DNA): TGTGCCTGTGACACCGTACGGGGGCGCGATAAACTCATCTTC. As protein: CACDTVRGRDKLIF.

Worth noting for this clone: With a far larger clone one base away, a read error is the likely cause. This chain connects TRDV1 to TRDJ1; 9 positions agree with TRDD2. CDR1 is TSWWSYY and CDR2 is QGS in the germline V gene. The junction had 27 bases not matched to a gene; V was cut back by 4 bases and J by 0 bases. The CDR3 is made up of 23 amino acids. CDR3 residues: CALGAQLEPSYRVGTYYTDKLIF. As DNA, the CDR3 is TGTGCTCTTGGGGCCCAACTCGAGCCTTCCTACCGAGTGGGCACCTACTACACCGATAAACTCATCTTT.

As concerns this clone: TCRdb pairs this DNA with a much larger clone's protein that differs at residue 10, likely a read error; the protein shown was translated from the DNA. The rearrangement links TRDV2 to TRDJ1; 9 bases fit TRDD3. TCRdb does not report a J gene; here it was assigned by matching the DNA to germline references. V lost 3 bases and J lost 1; bases outside the gene matches: 8. Germline V lookup: CDR1 GEAIGNYY, CDR2 EKD. There are 16 residues in the CDR3. CDR3 nucleotides: TGTGCCTGTGACCCTGGGGGATGGCTGTGCACCGATAAACTCATCTTT. Translated, it gives CACDPGGWLCTDKLIF.

This clone was counted between two and nine times. A far larger clone is only one base removed, so a read error is likely. Other DNA sequences in this specimen translate into the identical CDR3. The V and J genes are TRDV1 and TRDJ1, with D tentatively TRDD3 (5 bases). The CDR3 runs to 15 residues. Germline CDR1 and CDR2: TSWWSYY and QGS. Between the trimmed V and J ends, which lost 7 bases and 1 base, there was a span of 16 bases. CDR3 region: CALDGYWKFTDKLIF. As DNA, the CDR3 is TGTGCTCTTGACGGGTACTGGAAGTTCACCGATAAACTCATCTTT.

With respect to this clone: This DNA translates differently at residue 14 from the TCRdb protein, which is that of a much larger clone; a read error is likely, and the protein shown is the DNA's own translation. J is TRDJ1 and V is TRDV1, with 10 bases fitting TRDD3. The CDR3 totals 20 residues. The germline CDR1 and CDR2 sequences are TSWWSYY and QGS. After removal of 4 bases from V and 3 bases from J, the junction contained 20 bases not matched to a gene. Written as DNA, the CDR3 is TGTGCTCTTGGGGGCCCCAACACATTGGGGGATACTAAAAGGGCCGATAAACTCATCTTT. This sequence encodes CALGGPNTLGDTKRADKLIF.

The sample holds many counts of this clone. The mismatch at residue 5 between this DNA's translation and the TCRdb protein of a much larger clone likely reflects a read error; the protein shown is translated from the DNA. The rearrangement uses TRDV2 and TRDJ1; TRDD3 matches at 7 bases. The CDR3 extends over 17 amino acids. Losses at the gene ends were 3 bases for V and 3 bases for J; bases not matched to a gene: 15. Germline V gives CDR1 GEAIGNYY, CDR2 EKD. The CDR3 region is CACDAIARGDLPDKLIF. The CDR3, as DNA: TGTGCCTGTGACGCCATTGCCCGGGGGGATCTTCCCGATAAACTCATCTTT.

This clone has more than one count but fewer than ten. A read error likely explains why the TCRdb protein, taken from a much larger clone, differs from this DNA's translation at residue 9; the protein shown is translated from the DNA. This sequence joins TRDV2 and TRDJ1, with D possibly matching TRDD3 (6 bases). V was shortened by 0 bases and J by 1 base, with 20 bases between the two germline ends. CDR1 and CDR2 (germline): GEAIGNYY, EKD. This CDR3 is 18 amino acids long. CDR3: CACDTVVPWGSITDKLIF. The CDR3 DNA is TGTGCCTGTGACACCGTTGTACCTTGGGGATCCATCACCGATAAACTCATCTTT.

With respect to this clone: This DNA's translation and the protein TCRdb lists, from a much larger clone, do not match at residue 10, likely due to a read error; the protein shown is translated from the DNA. This sequence joins TRDV1 and TRDJ1; 7 bases match TRDD3. V shed 9 bases, J shed 10 bases, and the junction held 14 bases outside the gene matches. The germline V gene has CDR1 TSWWSYY and CDR2 QGS. CDR3 length: 13 residues. Here the CDR3 reads CALSSIVLGRLIF. In DNA, the CDR3 is TGTGCTCTCTCCTCAATCGTACTGGGGAGACTCATCTTT.

Only a few counts were recorded for this clone. TCRdb's protein for this DNA is that of a much larger clone and differs from the translation at residue 14, likely a read error; the protein shown is the DNA translation. V usage is TRDV1 and J usage is TRDJ2, with 12 bases that match TRDD3. The J gene, missing from TCRdb, was assigned here through DNA to germline matching. This CDR3 has 25 residues. Germline CDR1 and CDR2: TSWWSYY and QGS. V lost 2 bases and J lost 0; bases outside the gene matches: 25. The CDR3 sequence: CALGEDPTLVLGDTSRGALTAQLFF. The CDR3 DNA follows: TGTGCTCTTGGGGAAGATCCTACGCTCGTACTGGGGGATACTTCACGTGGGGCTTTGACAGCACAACTCTTCTTT.

This clone was recorded many times. The amino acid sequence in TCRdb belongs to a much larger clone and departs from this DNA's translation at residue 3, likely a sequencing read error; the sequence shown is translated from the DNA. This chain joins TRDV2 and TRDJ2, with 10 bases that match TRDD3. Germline V CDR1 and CDR2: GEAIGNYY, EKD. The length of the CDR3 is 14 residues. CDR3 nucleotides: TGTGCCCGTGACATACTGGGGGATACAGCACAACTCTTCTTT. It is translated as CARDILGDTAQLFF.